The clone carrying this TCR beta chain has just a few counts. Its antigen is currently unknown. Every one of the patients relapsed after autologous stem cell transplantation (brentuximab vedotin exposure was variable). This sample is drawn from a study of PD-1 blockade in classical Hodgkin lymphoma. General observations from the study: Exclusion was applied to patients who started nivolumab under 1 year after ASCT. Baseline diversity resembling that of newly diagnosed patients was seen in complete responders. Diversity in CD4+ TCRs, unlike that measured in CD8+ TCRs, had risen significantly by C4D1.

Germline V gene sequence: CDR1 SGHAT, CDR2 FQNNGV. Trimming removed 4 bases from V and 7 bases from J; junction bases left unmatched: 3. The CDR3 covers 12 residues. Here immunoSEQ multiplex PCR was the method, and the copy in TCRdb shows in-frame clones only, minus some. The sample yields about 15,000 clones, approximately 80% seen once. V and J are TRBV11-2 and TRBJ2-7; 8 bases align to TRBD1. This TCR was sampled from a human donor with classical Hodgkin lymphoma. The source was peripheral blood mononuclear cells (PBMCs), collected before the second cycle of nivolumab. CDR3 nucleotide sequence: TGTGCCAGCAGCTCGGACAGGGTTGAGCAGTACTTC. Translating gives CASSSDRVEQYF.